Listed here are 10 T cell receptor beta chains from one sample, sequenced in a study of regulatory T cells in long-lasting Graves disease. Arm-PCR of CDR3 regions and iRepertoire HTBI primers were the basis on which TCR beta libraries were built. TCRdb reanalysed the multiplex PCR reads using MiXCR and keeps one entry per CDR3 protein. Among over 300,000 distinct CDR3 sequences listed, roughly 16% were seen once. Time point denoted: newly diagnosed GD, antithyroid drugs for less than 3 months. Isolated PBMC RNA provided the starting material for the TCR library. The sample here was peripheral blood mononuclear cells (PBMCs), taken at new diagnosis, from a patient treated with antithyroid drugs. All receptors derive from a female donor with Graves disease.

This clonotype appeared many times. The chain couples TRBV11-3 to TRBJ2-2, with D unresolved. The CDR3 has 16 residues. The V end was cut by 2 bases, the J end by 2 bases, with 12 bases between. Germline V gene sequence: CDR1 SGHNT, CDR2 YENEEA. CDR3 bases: TGTGCCAGCAGCTTAAAGCCTGGATCAAACACCGGGGAGCTGTTTTTT. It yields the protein CASSLKPGSNTGELFF.

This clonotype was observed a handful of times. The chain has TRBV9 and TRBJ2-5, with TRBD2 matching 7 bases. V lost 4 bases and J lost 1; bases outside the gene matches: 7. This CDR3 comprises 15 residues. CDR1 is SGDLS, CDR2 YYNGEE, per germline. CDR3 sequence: CASSSGEGGQETQYF. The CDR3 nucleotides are TGTGCCAGCAGCTCCGGGGAGGGAGGCCAAGAGACCCAGTACTTC.

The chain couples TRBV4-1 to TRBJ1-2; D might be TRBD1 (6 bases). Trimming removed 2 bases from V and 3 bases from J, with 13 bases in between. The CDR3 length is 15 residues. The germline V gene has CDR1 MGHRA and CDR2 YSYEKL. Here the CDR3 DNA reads TGCGCCAGCAGCCAAAGGGGGGGCGCCCACTATGGCTACACCTTC. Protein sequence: CASSQRGGAHYGYTF.

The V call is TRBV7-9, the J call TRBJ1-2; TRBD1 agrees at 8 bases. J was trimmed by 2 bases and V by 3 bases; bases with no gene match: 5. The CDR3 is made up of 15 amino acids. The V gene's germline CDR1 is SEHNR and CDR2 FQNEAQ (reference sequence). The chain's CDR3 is CASSLATGANYGYTF. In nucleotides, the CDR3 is TGTGCCAGCAGCTTGGCGACAGGGGCCAACTATGGCTACACCTTC.

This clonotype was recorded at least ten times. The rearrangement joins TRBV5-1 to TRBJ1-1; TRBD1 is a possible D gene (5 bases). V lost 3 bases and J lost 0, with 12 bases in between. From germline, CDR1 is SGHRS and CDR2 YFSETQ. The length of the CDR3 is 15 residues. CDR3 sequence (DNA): TGCGCCAGCAGCTACGACAGCTCCATGAACACTGAAGCTTTCTTT. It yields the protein CASSYDSSMNTEAFF.

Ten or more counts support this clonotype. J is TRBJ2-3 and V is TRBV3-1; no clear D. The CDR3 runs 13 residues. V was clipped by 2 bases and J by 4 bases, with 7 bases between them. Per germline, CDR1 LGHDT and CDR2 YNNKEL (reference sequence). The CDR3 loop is CASSQSGPDTQYF. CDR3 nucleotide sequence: TGTGCCAGCAGCCAATCGGGCCCAGATACGCAGTATTTT.

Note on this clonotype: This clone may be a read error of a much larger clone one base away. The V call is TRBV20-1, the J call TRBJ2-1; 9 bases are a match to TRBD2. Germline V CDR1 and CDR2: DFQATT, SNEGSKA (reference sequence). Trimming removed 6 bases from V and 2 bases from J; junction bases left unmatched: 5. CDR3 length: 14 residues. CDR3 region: CSADSGSPYNEQFF. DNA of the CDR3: TGCAGTGCCGATAGCGGGAGCCCCTACAATGAGCAGTTCTTC.

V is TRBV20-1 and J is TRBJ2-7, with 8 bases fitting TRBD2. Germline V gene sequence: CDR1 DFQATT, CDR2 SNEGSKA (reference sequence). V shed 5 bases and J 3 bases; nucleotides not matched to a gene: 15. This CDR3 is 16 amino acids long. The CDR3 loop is CSAAPSGGRIVYEQYF. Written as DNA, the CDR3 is TGCAGTGCTGCCCCCTCGGGGGGGCGTATAGTCTACGAGCAGTACTTC.

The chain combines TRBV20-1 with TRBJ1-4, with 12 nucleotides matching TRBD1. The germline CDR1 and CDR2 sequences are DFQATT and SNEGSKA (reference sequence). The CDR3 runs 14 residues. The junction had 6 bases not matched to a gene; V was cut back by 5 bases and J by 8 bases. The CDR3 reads CSASGQGAREKLFF. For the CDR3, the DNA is TGCAGTGCTTCGGGACAGGGGGCTAGGGAAAAACTGTTTTTT.

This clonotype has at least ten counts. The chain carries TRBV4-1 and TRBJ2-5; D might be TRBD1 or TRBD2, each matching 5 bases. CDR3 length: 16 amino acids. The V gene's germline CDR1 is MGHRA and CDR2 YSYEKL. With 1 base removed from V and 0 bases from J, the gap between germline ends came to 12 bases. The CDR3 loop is CASSQGLGPDQETQYF. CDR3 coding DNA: TGCGCCAGCAGCCAAGGTCTGGGACCGGACCAAGAGACCCAGTACTTC.